These T cell receptor beta chains were read from a single sample in a study of shared T cell receptors in the human thymus. Repertoires were generated with immunoSEQ multiplex PCR, while TCRdb's copy carries only in-frame clones and drops some. The profile shows under 850,000 clones, 88% of them singletons. The sample also formed part of further work on human thymus T cells.

The sequenced sample consisted of thymocytes. These receptors originate from a boy under three years old with a congenital heart defect. The CDR3 runs from the conserved cysteine through the conserved F or W. Each record gives: D gene, V gene, J gene, clone size, CDR3 protein, CDR3 DNA. D genes are given only for firm matches. Some rows mark clone size as missing; the rest say once, few, many or name a class of expanded clone.

D gene: TRBD2; V gene: TRBV5-1; J gene: TRBJ2-5; clone size: -; CDR3 protein: CASSPPSGIFQETQYF; CDR3 DNA: TGCGCCAGCAGCCCCCCTAGCGGTATATTCCAAGAGACCCAGTACTTC
D gene: TRBD1; V gene: TRBV6-1; J gene: TRBJ2-3; clone size: -; CDR3 protein: CASRPLDRGTDTQYF; CDR3 DNA: TGTGCCAGCAGACCCTTGGACAGGGGAACAGATACGCAGTATTTT
D gene: TRBD2; V gene: TRBV5-1; J gene: TRBJ2-3; clone size: -; CDR3 protein: CASRAGTSTDTQYF; CDR3 DNA: TGCGCCAGCAGAGCGGGAACCAGCACAGATACGCAGTATTTT
D gene: TRBD1; V gene: TRBV13; J gene: TRBJ1-2; clone size: few; CDR3 protein: CASNSLKTGTLQGYTF; CDR3 DNA: TGTGCCAGCAACTCCCTAAAGACAGGGACGCTCCAAGGCTACACCTTC
D gene: TRBD2; V gene: TRBV4-2; J gene: TRBJ2-7; clone size: once; CDR3 protein: CASSRGLAEHYEQYF; CDR3 DNA: TGTGCCAGCAGCCGCGGACTAGCGGAGCACTACGAGCAGTACTTC
D gene: TRBD1; V gene: TRBV10-3; J gene: TRBJ1-2; clone size: -; CDR3 protein: CAISEPGTVPPYGYTF; CDR3 DNA: TGTGCCATCAGTGAGCCGGGGACAGTTCCCCCCTATGGCTACACCTTC
D gene: -; V gene: TRBV2; J gene: TRBJ1-1; clone size: -; CDR3 protein: CAGTGQNTEAFF; CDR3 DNA: TGTGCCGGTACAGGGCAGAACACTGAAGCTTTCTTT
D gene: TRBD2; V gene: TRBV7-9; J gene: TRBJ2-7; clone size: -; CDR3 protein: CASSLSSLIGDYHSYEQYF; CDR3 DNA: TGTGCCAGCAGCTTAAGTAGCCTTATTGGGGACTACCACTCCTACGAGCAGTACTTC
D gene: -; V gene: TRBV2; J gene: TRBJ1-4; clone size: -; CDR3 protein: CASRPARDSLVSTNEKLFF; CDR3 DNA: TGTGCCAGCAGACCAGCACGGGACTCCTTAGTCTCAACTAATGAAAAACTGTTTTTT
D gene: -; V gene: TRBV11-3; J gene: TRBJ2-2; clone size: -; CDR3 protein: CASSLVTAGVTGELFF; CDR3 DNA: TGTGCCAGCAGCTTAGTAACGGCGGGTGTCACCGGGGAGCTGTTTTTT
D gene: -; V gene: TRBV5-4; J gene: TRBJ2-7; clone size: once; CDR3 protein: CASSLKGKQLYEQYF; CDR3 DNA: TGTGCCAGCAGCTTAAAGGGGAAGCAGCTCTACGAGCAGTACTTC
D gene: -; V gene: TRBV14; J gene: TRBJ1-1; clone size: -; CDR3 protein: CASSQGSWGGRSEAFF; CDR3 DNA: TGTGCCAGCAGCCAAGGGTCTTGGGGGGGACGCTCTGAAGCTTTCTTT
D gene: -; V gene: TRBV1; J gene: TRBJ2-1; clone size: -; CDR3 protein: CTSSQAETVYEQFF; CDR3 DNA: TGCACCAGCAGCCAAGCGGAGACAGTCTATGAGCAGTTCTTC
D gene: -; V gene: TRBV10-3; J gene: TRBJ2-7; clone size: -; CDR3 protein: CAISESREPRSYEQYF; CDR3 DNA: TGTGCCATCAGTGAGTCCAGAGAGCCTAGATCCTACGAGCAGTACTTC
D gene: TRBD2; V gene: TRBV30; J gene: TRBJ2-3; clone size: -; CDR3 protein: CAWSVSGRRVTDTQYF; CDR3 DNA: TGTGCCTGGAGTGTCAGCGGGAGGAGGGTCACAGATACGCAGTATTTT
D gene: TRBD2; V gene: TRBV19; J gene: TRBJ2-7; clone size: -; CDR3 protein: CASSIGSGRGYEQYF; CDR3 DNA: TGTGCCAGTAGTATTGGGAGCGGGAGGGGGTACGAGCAGTACTTC
D gene: TRBD2; V gene: TRBV27; J gene: TRBJ2-1; clone size: few; CDR3 protein: CASSKRGSGSVSYNEQFF; CDR3 DNA: TGTGCCAGCAGTAAAAGGGGTAGCGGGAGTGTATCCTACAATGAGCAGTTCTTC
D gene: TRBD2; V gene: TRBV4-1; J gene: TRBJ2-1; clone size: once; CDR3 protein: CASSQDRRRETGDEQFF; CDR3 DNA: TGCGCCAGCAGCCAAGATAGGCGGCGGGAGACGGGGGATGAGCAGTTCTTC
D gene: TRBD1; V gene: TRBV14; J gene: TRBJ1-1; clone size: -; CDR3 protein: CASSQDPRQGNTEAFF; CDR3 DNA: TGTGCCAGCAGCCAAGACCCAAGACAGGGGAACACTGAAGCTTTCTTT
D gene: TRBD1; V gene: TRBV5-1; J gene: TRBJ2-7; clone size: -; CDR3 protein: CASSSPGQVYEQYF; CDR3 DNA: TGCGCCAGCAGCTCACCGGGACAGGTCTACGAGCAGTACTTC
D gene: TRBD2; V gene: TRBV4-2; J gene: TRBJ2-4; clone size: -; CDR3 protein: CASSQLAGGPNIQYF; CDR3 DNA: TGTGCCAGCAGCCAATTAGCGGGAGGTCCAAACATTCAGTACTTC
D gene: TRBD2; V gene: TRBV7-2; J gene: TRBJ2-5; clone size: -; CDR3 protein: CASSRPGLAGGETQYF; CDR3 DNA: TGTGCCAGCAGCCGGCCGGGACTAGCGGGAGGGGAGACCCAGTACTTC
D gene: -; V gene: TRBV5-1; J gene: TRBJ2-1; clone size: -; CDR3 protein: CASSLSGGVYNEQFF; CDR3 DNA: TGCGCCAGCAGCTTAAGTGGCGGAGTTTACAATGAGCAGTTCTTC
D gene: -; V gene: TRBV27; J gene: TRBJ1-2; clone size: -; CDR3 protein: CASRGGWLYGYTF; CDR3 DNA: TGTGCCAGCAGAGGGGGTTGGCTCTATGGCTACACCTTC
D gene: TRBD1; V gene: TRBV15; J gene: TRBJ2-7; clone size: -; CDR3 protein: CATSRTDRVLSYEQYF; CDR3 DNA: TGTGCCACCAGCAGAACGGACAGGGTATTGTCCTACGAGCAGTACTTC
D gene: TRBD1; V gene: TRBV7-9; J gene: TRBJ2-4; clone size: -; CDR3 protein: CASSQGARAKNIQYF; CDR3 DNA: TGTGCCAGCAGCCAGGGGGCGCGGGCCAAAAACATTCAGTACTTC
D gene: TRBD1; V gene: TRBV28; J gene: TRBJ2-6; clone size: -; CDR3 protein: CASSPLRRGRLPGANVLTF; CDR3 DNA: TGTGCCAGCAGCCCTCTTCGCAGGGGGCGCCTCCCTGGGGCCAACGTCCTGACTTTC
D gene: TRBD2; V gene: TRBV4-2; J gene: TRBJ2-1; clone size: -; CDR3 protein: CASSQSKGREGQMNEQFF; CDR3 DNA: TGTGCCAGCAGCCAAAGCAAGGGGCGGGAGGGCCAAATGAATGAGCAGTTCTTC
D gene: -; V gene: TRBV30; J gene: TRBJ1-5; clone size: -; CDR3 protein: CAWSTGSNQPQHF; CDR3 DNA: TGTGCCTGGAGTACAGGCTCTAATCAGCCCCAGCATTTT
D gene: TRBD2; V gene: TRBV6-5; J gene: TRBJ2-5; clone size: -; CDR3 protein: CAITRRAGDGETQYF; CDR3 DNA: TGTGCCATAACGAGGCGGGCGGGAGATGGAGAGACCCAGTACTTC
D gene: -; V gene: TRBV28; J gene: TRBJ2-7; clone size: -; CDR3 protein: CASWPSRFSLLSYEQYF; CDR3 DNA: TGTGCCAGCTGGCCTAGTCGGTTTAGTTTGCTGTCCTACGAGCAGTACTTC
D gene: TRBD1; V gene: TRBV5-1; J gene: TRBJ2-4; clone size: -; CDR3 protein: CASSTRDSTLAKNIQYF; CDR3 DNA: TGCGCCAGCAGCACCCGGGACAGCACCCTAGCCAAAAACATTCAGTACTTC
D gene: -; V gene: TRBV4-3; J gene: TRBJ2-7; clone size: -; CDR3 protein: CASSPFPGTPHYEQYF; CDR3 DNA: TGCGCCAGCAGCCCCTTTCCCGGGACACCACACTACGAGCAGTACTTC
D gene: TRBD2; V gene: TRBV7-2; J gene: TRBJ2-7; clone size: -; CDR3 protein: CASSLSPTGLAGVYEQYF; CDR3 DNA: TGTGCCAGCAGCTTAAGCCCCACCGGACTAGCGGGAGTTTACGAGCAGTACTTC
D gene: TRBD1; V gene: TRBV5-4; J gene: TRBJ2-5; clone size: -; CDR3 protein: CASSLRGWQGEETQYF; CDR3 DNA: TGTGCCAGCAGCCTCCGAGGGTGGCAGGGGGAAGAGACCCAGTACTTC
D gene: TRBD1; V gene: TRBV5-8; J gene: TRBJ2-2; clone size: -; CDR3 protein: CASSLPTGTNTGELFF; CDR3 DNA: TGTGCCAGCAGCTTGCCGACAGGGACGAACACCGGGGAGCTGTTTTTT
D gene: -; V gene: TRBV28; J gene: TRBJ1-5; clone size: -; CDR3 protein: CASKRNQPQHF; CDR3 DNA: TGTGCCAGCAAGAGAAATCAGCCCCAGCATTTT
D gene: -; V gene: TRBV5-4; J gene: TRBJ1-2; clone size: -; CDR3 protein: CASSEGDYGYTF; CDR3 DNA: TGTGCCAGCAGTGAGGGAGACTATGGCTACACCTTC
D gene: -; V gene: TRBV2; J gene: TRBJ2-2; clone size: once; CDR3 protein: CASSESGQDLTGELFF; CDR3 DNA: TGTGCCAGCAGTGAAAGCGGGCAGGATCTAACCGGGGAGCTGTTTTTT
D gene: TRBD2; V gene: TRBV4-2; J gene: TRBJ2-1; clone size: -; CDR3 protein: CASSQEASGGSYNEQFF; CDR3 DNA: TGTGCCAGCAGCCAAGAGGCTAGCGGGGGCTCCTACAATGAGCAGTTCTTC
D gene: TRBD2; V gene: TRBV7-3; J gene: TRBJ2-1; clone size: -; CDR3 protein: CASSLAGASYNEQFF; CDR3 DNA: TGTGCCAGCAGCCTAGCGGGAGCCTCCTACAATGAGCAGTTCTTC
D gene: TRBD2; V gene: TRBV10-3; J gene: TRBJ2-1; clone size: -; CDR3 protein: CAITPGGDNEQFF; CDR3 DNA: TGTGCCATCACCCCCGGGGGGGACAATGAGCAGTTCTTC
D gene: -; V gene: TRBV15; J gene: TRBJ2-1; clone size: -; CDR3 protein: CATSRGRSTSSYNEQFF; CDR3 DNA: TGTGCCACCAGCAGAGGGCGGTCTACTAGCTCCTACAATGAGCAGTTCTTC
D gene: TRBD1; V gene: TRBV28; J gene: TRBJ2-3; clone size: -; CDR3 protein: CASSTWGTGAGTDTQYF; CDR3 DNA: TGTGCCAGCAGTACCTGGGGGACAGGGGCAGGCACAGATACGCAGTATTTT
D gene: -; V gene: TRBV2; J gene: TRBJ1-5; clone size: once; CDR3 protein: CASSADISNQPQHF; CDR3 DNA: TGTGCCAGCAGTGCGGACATTAGCAATCAGCCCCAGCATTTT
D gene: TRBD2; V gene: TRBV7-8; J gene: TRBJ2-7; clone size: -; CDR3 protein: CASSSGLAGLDDYEQYF; CDR3 DNA: TGTGCCAGCAGCTCGGGACTAGCGGGACTAGACGACTACGAGCAGTACTTC
D gene: TRBD1; V gene: TRBV5-1; J gene: TRBJ1-3; clone size: -; CDR3 protein: CASTPDRRSGNTIYF; CDR3 DNA: TGCGCCAGCACCCCGGACAGGCGCTCTGGAAACACCATATATTTT
D gene: TRBD1; V gene: TRBV30; J gene: TRBJ1-1; clone size: -; CDR3 protein: CAWRDRGWNTEAFF; CDR3 DNA: TGTGCCTGGAGGGACAGGGGGTGGAACACTGAAGCTTTCTTT
D gene: -; V gene: TRBV6-5; J gene: TRBJ1-1; clone size: -; CDR3 protein: CASSRGRDTEAFF; CDR3 DNA: TGTGCCAGCAGTAGAGGCAGGGACACTGAAGCTTTCTTT
D gene: TRBD2; V gene: TRBV27; J gene: TRBJ2-7; clone size: -; CDR3 protein: CASSRGAGAHHEQYF; CDR3 DNA: TGTGCCAGCAGCCGTGGGGCGGGAGCTCACCACGAGCAGTACTTC
D gene: TRBD2; V gene: TRBV7-2; J gene: TRBJ2-7; clone size: once; CDR3 protein: CASSLGRASGYEQYF; CDR3 DNA: TGTGCCAGCAGCTTGGGGAGGGCTAGCGGCTACGAGCAGTACTTC
D gene: -; V gene: TRBV19; J gene: TRBJ1-5; clone size: -; CDR3 protein: CASAAHGGEKEPQHF; CDR3 DNA: TGTGCCAGTGCCGCCCACGGGGGGGAAAAGGAGCCCCAGCATTTT
D gene: -; V gene: TRBV7-9; J gene: TRBJ1-2; clone size: -; CDR3 protein: CASSWAGAGKGYTF; CDR3 DNA: TGTGCCAGCAGCTGGGCAGGGGCTGGCAAGGGCTACACCTTC
D gene: TRBD2; V gene: TRBV11-2; J gene: TRBJ2-2; clone size: once; CDR3 protein: CASSLDRTSGATVTGELFF; CDR3 DNA: TGTGCCAGCAGCTTAGATCGGACTAGCGGGGCCACCGTCACCGGGGAGCTGTTTTTT
D gene: TRBD2; V gene: TRBV30; J gene: TRBJ2-1; clone size: -; CDR3 protein: CAWRPTSGNEQFF; CDR3 DNA: TGTGCCTGGAGGCCGACTAGCGGGAATGAGCAGTTCTTC
D gene: -; V gene: TRBV12-5; J gene: TRBJ1-3; clone size: -; CDR3 protein: CASGLVTGSSGNTIYF; CDR3 DNA: TGTGCTAGTGGTTTGGTAACAGGGAGCTCTGGAAACACCATATATTTT
D gene: -; V gene: TRBV4-2; J gene: TRBJ1-2; clone size: -; CDR3 protein: CASSPGVLNYGYTF; CDR3 DNA: TGTGCCAGCAGCCCGGGAGTGTTAAACTATGGCTACACCTTC
D gene: -; V gene: TRBV7-6; J gene: TRBJ1-4; clone size: -; CDR3 protein: CASSFGTANEKLFF; CDR3 DNA: TGTGCCAGCAGCTTTGGAACAGCTAATGAAAAACTGTTTTTT
D gene: TRBD2; V gene: TRBV2; J gene: TRBJ2-1; clone size: -; CDR3 protein: CASKGRAGANEQFF; CDR3 DNA: TGTGCCAGCAAGGGTCGGGCGGGAGCCAATGAGCAGTTCTTC
D gene: -; V gene: TRBV11-2; J gene: TRBJ1-5; clone size: once; CDR3 protein: CASSLDLDQPQHF; CDR3 DNA: TGTGCCAGCAGCTTAGATCTCGATCAGCCCCAGCATTTT